The entry below gives a single TCR beta chain sequence along with its context. The source of the sample is a study of blood T cell repertoires in COVID-19. Study as a whole: T cells, B-cell-depleted T cells, or PBMCs supplied cDNA or gDNA.

V was pared by 4 bases and J by 12 bases, with 13 bases of the junction left unmatched. Germline V gene sequence: CDR1 SGHDN, CDR2 FVKESK. The CDR3 totals 15 residues. Methods used by the authors: Estimated nucleated cell counts came from reference gene primer amplification. Clones were read by immunoSEQ multiplex PCR, and TCRdb kept only the in-frame ones, dropping some. That table supplies the V and J calls and clone size; D and trimming were determined from the DNA. The sample carries about 130,000 clones, over 75% recorded once. Patients of the Seattle cohort, enrolled during active infection, were followed longitudinally.

The V gene is TRBV14, the J gene TRBJ2-1, with 9 bases matching TRBD2. The sample consisted of peripheral blood. This TCR came from a man aged 25 to 45 with COVID-19, enrolled during active disease. CDR3 sequence reads: CASSLSRGGGLRQFF. Written as DNA, the CDR3 is TGTGCCAGCAGCCTTTCGCGGGGGGGTGGTTTGCGGCAGTTCTTC.